These 23 T cell receptor beta chains were all obtained from the same sample, sequenced in a study of human CD8 memory T cell subsets (dated by TCRdb to about 2020). Progenitor exhausted-like memory CD8+ T cells (TPEX) were defined as CCR7+ PD-1+ TIGIT+ early differentiated memory cells with dysfunctional, exhausted-like traits. Sequenced using a NextSeq 550. A Human TCR Profiling Kit was used to prepare UMI-labeled 5' RACE TCRbeta libraries. Based on TCRdb reprocessing of the reads, there is one entry per CDR3 protein sequence, and DNA is missing. In this sample's table one finds about 6,500 distinct CDR3 sequences. The ten biggest clones cover about a fifth of the sample. The sample comprised CD8+ T cells from PBMCs. All receptors come from a human donor in good health.

CDR3 residues: CASKQGTDTQYF. This sequence joins TRBV5-1 and TRBJ2-3; TCRdb names TRBD1, which stays unverified in the absence of DNA. The CDR3 loop spans 12 amino acids. The germline V gene has CDR1 SGHRS and CDR2 YFSETQ.

This chain links TRBV7-6 with TRBJ1-4; with no DNA, the TCRdb D assignment of TRBD1 cannot be verified. In germline, CDR1 is SGHVS, CDR2 FNYEAQ. This CDR3 contains 15 residues. The CDR3 here is CASSWLQGTFEKLFF.

V and J are TRBV5-5 and TRBJ1-1. Germline values: CDR1 SGHKS, CDR2 YYEKEE (reference sequence). The length of the CDR3 is 11 residues. CDR3 in amino acids: CASSFDDVWFF.

The chain employs TRBV11-2 and TRBJ2-1; TCRdb returns TRBD2, unconfirmable since there is no DNA. Germline V lookup: CDR1 SGHAT, CDR2 FQNNGV. The CDR3 totals 16 residues. The CDR3 loop reads CASSPPLAGGKNEQFF.

V gene TRBV3-1 combines with J gene TRBJ2-1; the TCRdb D gene call, TRBD2, has no DNA to confirm it. CDR1 is LGHDT and CDR2 is YNNKEL in the germline V gene (reference sequence). The CDR3 is made up of 15 amino acids. The CDR3 is CASSQEASPTGEQFF.

V gene TRBV5-1 combines with J gene TRBJ2-7; TCRdb's D call, TRBD2, is unchecked because there is no DNA. The CDR3 length is 15 residues. Germline lookup yields CDR1 SGHRS and CDR2 YFSETQ. This CDR3 is CASSLELAGSYEQYF.

The V and J genes are TRBV5-4 and TRBJ2-5. CDR1 SGHNT and CDR2 YYREEE come from the germline V gene (reference sequence). This CDR3 is 13 amino acids long. Here the CDR3 reads CASSPDMQETQYF.

Judged by frequency, this clonotype is medium-sized. V gene TRBV24-1 combines with J gene TRBJ2-3; the TRBD1 assignment by TCRdb is unverifiable without DNA. Germline assignment: CDR1 KGHDR and CDR2 SFDVKD. This CDR3 has 14 amino acids. The CDR3 loop is CATSDWTGTDTQYF.

According to its frequency, this clonotype is medium-sized. The chain uses TRBV25-1 and TRBJ2-7. Germline-derived CDR1 and CDR2 are MGHDK and SYGVNS. The CDR3 extends over 12 amino acids. This CDR3 is CASSHGFYEQYF.

CDR3 sequence: CASSDRITLGYTF. The V gene is TRBV18, the J gene TRBJ1-2; TCRdb calls TRBD1, which cannot be checked without DNA. CDR3 length equals 13 residues. Germline CDR1 reads KGHSH; CDR2 reads LQKENI.

This chain joins TRBV20-1 and TRBJ2-2; the D gene TCRdb calls, TRBD1, cannot be checked with no DNA. The CDR3 sequence is 15 residues long. The germline V gene encodes CDR1 DFQATT and CDR2 SNEGSKA (reference sequence). The CDR3 loop reads CSAREGAADTGELFF.

The chain employs TRBV20-1 and TRBJ2-7; TCRdb proposes TRBD2, but this gene call is untestable without DNA. This CDR3 comprises 18 residues. Germline V lookup: CDR1 DFQATT, CDR2 SNEGSKA (reference sequence). The CDR3 sequence is CSAQSSGTSGRISYEQYF.

The CDR3 spells CASSYSRTGELFF. The chain couples TRBV6-2 or TRBV6-3 to TRBJ2-2. The CDR3 contains 13 residues. Per the germline V gene, CDR1 is MNHEY and CDR2 is SVGEGT.

The chain couples TRBV15 to TRBJ2-5; TCRdb proposes TRBD1, but this gene call is untestable without DNA. Germline CDR1 and CDR2: LNHNV and YYDKDF (reference sequence). The CDR3 totals 13 residues. CDR3: CATSTTGGETQYF.

The V call is TRBV5-5, the J call TRBJ2-7; there is no DNA to check the TCRdb D call of TRBD1. The CDR3 extends over 11 amino acids. In germline, CDR1 is SGHKS, CDR2 YYEKEE (reference sequence). CDR3 loop: CASSLPGEQYF.

The chain is built from TRBV19 and TRBJ1-2. In germline, CDR1 is LNHDA, CDR2 SQIVND (reference sequence). There are 13 residues in the CDR3. CDR3 protein: CASSILEGYGYTF.

Its frequency marks this clonotype as medium-sized. The chain employs TRBV7-9 and TRBJ2-5; TCRdb outputs TRBD1, but without DNA this stays unchecked. Germline V CDR1 and CDR2: SEHNR, FQNEAQ (reference sequence). The CDR3 length is 16 residues. This chain's CDR3 is CASSLPPGGSSETQYF.

V and J are TRBV20-1 and TRBJ2-1; the D gene TCRdb calls, TRBD2, cannot be checked with no DNA. From germline, CDR1 is DFQATT and CDR2 SNEGSKA (reference sequence). This CDR3 is built from 17 residues. CDR3 residues: CSARAPQSSGRYNEQFF.

The chain employs TRBV20-1 and TRBJ2-7; TCRdb proposes TRBD2, but this gene call is untestable without DNA. CDR1 and CDR2 (germline): DFQATT, SNEGSKA (reference sequence). The CDR3 is 14 amino acids. The CDR3 here is CSARGVGLGYEQYF.

V is TRBV29-1 and J is TRBJ1-1; TCRdb's assignment of TRBD1 cannot be checked, as there is no DNA. CDR1 is SQVTM, CDR2 ANQGSEA, per germline. The CDR3 sequence is 13 residues long. CDR3 in amino acids: CSVEVPTFPEAFF.

The CDR3 sequence is CASSSLRGAGELFF. The chain joins TRBV28 to TRBJ2-2; TCRdb selects TRBD1, and the lack of DNA leaves this call unchecked. Germline V CDR1 and CDR2: MDHEN, SYDVKM. The CDR3 is 14 residues long. Supplemented by reference TRBV28 and TRBJ2-2, the full variable domain reads DVKVTQSSRYLVKRTGEKVFLECVQDMDHENMFWYRQDPGLGLRLIYFSYDVKMKEKGDIPEGYSVSREKKERFSLILESASTNQTSMYLCASSSLRGAGELFFGEGSRLTVL.

This chain joins TRBV27 and TRBJ1-1; the D gene TCRdb calls, TRBD1, cannot be checked with no DNA. The CDR3 covers 14 residues. Germline V gene data show CDR1 as MNHEY and CDR2 as SMNVEV (reference sequence). CDR3 protein: CASSVSPWGAEAFF.

J is TRBJ2-7 and V is TRBV27. Germline V CDR1 and CDR2: MNHEY, SMNVEV (reference sequence). The CDR3 runs to 14 residues. The chain's CDR3 is CASSLLASSYEQYF.